Given below is one TCR beta chain in context. The ends were cut back, 3 bases at V and 0 bases at J, with 12 bases in the middle. The CDR3 is 15 amino acids. Germline V gene data show CDR1 as SGHDT and CDR2 as YYEEEE. The data stem from a study of control samples from healthy donors and cancer patients. Measured with immunoSEQ multiplex PCR; TCRdb has only the in-frame clones, and not every one. The data contain approximately 150,000 clones, 85% to 95% of them singletons. Sequences were obtained from blood. The gene calls are TRBV5-6 and TRBJ1-2; tentative D call: TRBD1 (5 bases). This TCR was recovered from a man in his forties in good health. The CDR3 loop is CASSYIEGTNYGYTF. As DNA, the CDR3 is TGTGCCAGCAGCTACATCGAGGGGACTAACTATGGCTACACCTTC. Together with reference TRBV5-6 and TRBJ1-2, the CDR3 gives the full variable domain: DAGVTQSPTHLIKTRGQQVTLRCSPKSGHDTVSWYQQALGQGPQFIFQYYEEEERQRGNFPDRFSGHQFPNYSSELNVNALLLGDSALYLCASSYIEGTNYGYTFGSGTRLTVV.